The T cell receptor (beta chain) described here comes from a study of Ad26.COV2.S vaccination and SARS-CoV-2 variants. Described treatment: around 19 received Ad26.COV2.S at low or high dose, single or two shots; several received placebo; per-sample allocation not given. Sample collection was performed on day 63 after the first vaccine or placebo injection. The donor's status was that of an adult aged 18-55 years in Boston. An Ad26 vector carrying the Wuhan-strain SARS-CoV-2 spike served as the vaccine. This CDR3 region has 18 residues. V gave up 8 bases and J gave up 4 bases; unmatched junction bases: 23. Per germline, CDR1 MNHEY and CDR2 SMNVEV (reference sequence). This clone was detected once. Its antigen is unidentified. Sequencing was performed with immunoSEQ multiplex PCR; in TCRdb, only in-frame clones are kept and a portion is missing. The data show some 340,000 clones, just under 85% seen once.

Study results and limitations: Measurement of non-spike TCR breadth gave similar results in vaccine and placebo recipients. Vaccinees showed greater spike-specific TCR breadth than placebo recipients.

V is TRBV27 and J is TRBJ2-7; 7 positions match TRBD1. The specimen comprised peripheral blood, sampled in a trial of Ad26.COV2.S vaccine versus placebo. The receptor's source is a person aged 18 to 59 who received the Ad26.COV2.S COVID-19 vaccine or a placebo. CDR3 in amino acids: CASGQLTAPGQRRYEQYF. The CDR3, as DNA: TGTGCCAGCGGTCAATTAACGGCCCCGGGACAGCGCAGATACGAGCAGTACTTC.